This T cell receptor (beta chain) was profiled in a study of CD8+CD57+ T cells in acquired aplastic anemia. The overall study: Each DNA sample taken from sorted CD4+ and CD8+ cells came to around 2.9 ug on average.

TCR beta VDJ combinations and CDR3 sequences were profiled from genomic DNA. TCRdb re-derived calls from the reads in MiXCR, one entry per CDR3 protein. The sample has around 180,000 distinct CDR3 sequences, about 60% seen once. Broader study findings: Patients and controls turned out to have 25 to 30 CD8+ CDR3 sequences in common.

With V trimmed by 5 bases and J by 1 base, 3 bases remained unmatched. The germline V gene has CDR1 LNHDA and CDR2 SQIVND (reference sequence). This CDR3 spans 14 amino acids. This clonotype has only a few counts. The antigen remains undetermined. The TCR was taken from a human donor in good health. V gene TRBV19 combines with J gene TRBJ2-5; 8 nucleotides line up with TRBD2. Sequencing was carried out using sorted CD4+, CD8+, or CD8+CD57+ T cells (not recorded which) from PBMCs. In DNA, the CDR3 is TGTGCCAGTAGTTCGACTAGCGTCCAAGAGACCCAGTACTTC. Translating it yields CASSSTSVQETQYF.